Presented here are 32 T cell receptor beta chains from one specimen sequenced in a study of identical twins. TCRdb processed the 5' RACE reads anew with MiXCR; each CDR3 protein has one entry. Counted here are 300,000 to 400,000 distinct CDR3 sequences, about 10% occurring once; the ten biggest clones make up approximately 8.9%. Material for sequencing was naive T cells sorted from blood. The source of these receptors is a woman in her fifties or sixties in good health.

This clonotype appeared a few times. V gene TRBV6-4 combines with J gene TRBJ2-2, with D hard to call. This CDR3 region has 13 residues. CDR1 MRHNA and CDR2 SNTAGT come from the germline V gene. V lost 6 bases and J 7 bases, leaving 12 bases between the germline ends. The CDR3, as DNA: TGTGCCAGCAGCGCCCGCCAGAACGGGGAGCTGTTTTTT. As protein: CASSARQNGELFF.

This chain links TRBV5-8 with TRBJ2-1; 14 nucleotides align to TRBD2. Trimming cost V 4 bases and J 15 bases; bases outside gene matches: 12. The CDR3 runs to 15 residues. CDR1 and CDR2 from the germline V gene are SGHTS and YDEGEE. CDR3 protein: CASSKGLAGAGGMFF. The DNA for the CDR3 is TGTGCCAGCAGCAAGGGACTAGCGGGAGCCGGCGGTATGTTCTTC.

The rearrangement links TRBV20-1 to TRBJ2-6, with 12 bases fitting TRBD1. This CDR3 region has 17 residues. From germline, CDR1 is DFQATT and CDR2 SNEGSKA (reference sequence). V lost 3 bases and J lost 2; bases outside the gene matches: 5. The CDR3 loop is CSARWDRGLAGANVLTF. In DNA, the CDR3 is TGCAGTGCTAGGTGGGACAGGGGGCTAGCTGGGGCCAACGTCCTGACTTTC.

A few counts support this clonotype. The CDR3 region is CSARDGDRGLSNQPQHF. As DNA, the CDR3 is TGCAGTGCTAGAGACGGAGACAGGGGTTTAAGCAATCAGCCCCAGCATTTT. This chain links TRBV20-1 with TRBJ1-5, with 8 bases matching TRBD1. Trimming cost V 0 bases and J 1 base; bases outside gene matches: 8. This CDR3 is 17 amino acids long. Per the germline V gene, CDR1 is DFQATT and CDR2 is SNEGSKA (reference sequence).

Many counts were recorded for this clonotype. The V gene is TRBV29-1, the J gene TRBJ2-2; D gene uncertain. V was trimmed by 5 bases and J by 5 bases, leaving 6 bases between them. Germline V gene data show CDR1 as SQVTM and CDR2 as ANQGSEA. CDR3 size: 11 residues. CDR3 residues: CSVLETGELFF. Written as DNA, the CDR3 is TGCAGCGTTTTAGAAACCGGGGAGCTGTTTTTT.

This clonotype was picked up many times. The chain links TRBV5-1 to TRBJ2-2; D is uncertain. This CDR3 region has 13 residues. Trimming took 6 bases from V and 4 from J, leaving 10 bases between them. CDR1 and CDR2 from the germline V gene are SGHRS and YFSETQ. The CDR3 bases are TGCGCCAGCACCGGCGGAGCCACCGGGGAGCTGTTTTTT. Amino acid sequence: CASTGGATGELFF. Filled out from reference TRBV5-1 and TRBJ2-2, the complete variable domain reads KAGVTQTPRYLIKTRGQQVTLSCSPISGHRSVSWYQQTPGQGLQFLFEYFSETQRNKGNFPGRFSGRQFSNSRSEMNVSTLELGDSALYLCASTGGATGELFFGEGSRLTVL.

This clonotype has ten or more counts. CDR3: CASSLARSTGELFF. In nucleotides, the CDR3 is TGCGCCAGCAGCTTAGCCCGCAGCACCGGGGAGCTGTTTTTT. V and J are TRBV5-1 and TRBJ2-2; D is ambiguous. Germline loops: CDR1 SGHRS, CDR2 YFSETQ. Trimming left V 2 bases short and J 4 bases short, with 9 bases between. The CDR3 totals 14 residues. The whole variable domain, remainder taken from reference TRBV5-1 and TRBJ2-2, is KAGVTQTPRYLIKTRGQQVTLSCSPISGHRSVSWYQQTPGQGLQFLFEYFSETQRNKGNFPGRFSGRQFSNSRSEMNVSTLELGDSALYLCASSLARSTGELFFGEGSRLTVL.

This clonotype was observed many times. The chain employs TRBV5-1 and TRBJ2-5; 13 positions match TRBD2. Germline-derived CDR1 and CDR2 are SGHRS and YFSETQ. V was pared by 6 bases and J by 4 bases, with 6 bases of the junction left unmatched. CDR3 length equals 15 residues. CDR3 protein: CASTRLAGGIETQYF. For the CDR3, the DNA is TGCGCCAGCACCCGACTAGCGGGAGGTATAGAGACCCAGTACTTC.

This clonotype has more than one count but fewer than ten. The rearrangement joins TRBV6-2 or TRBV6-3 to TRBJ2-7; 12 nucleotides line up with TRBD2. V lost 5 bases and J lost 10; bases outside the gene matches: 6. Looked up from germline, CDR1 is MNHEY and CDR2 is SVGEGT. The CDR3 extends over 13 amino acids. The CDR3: CASSRTSGARQYF. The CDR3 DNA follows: TGTGCCAGCAGTCGGACTAGCGGGGCTCGTCAGTACTTC.

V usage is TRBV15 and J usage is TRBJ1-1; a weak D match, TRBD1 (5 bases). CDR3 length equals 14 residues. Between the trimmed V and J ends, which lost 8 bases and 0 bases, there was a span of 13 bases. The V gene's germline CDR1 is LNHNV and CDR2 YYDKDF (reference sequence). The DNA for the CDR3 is TGTGCCACCCGACAGAGCCACATGAACACTGAAGCTTTCTTT. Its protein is CATRQSHMNTEAFF.

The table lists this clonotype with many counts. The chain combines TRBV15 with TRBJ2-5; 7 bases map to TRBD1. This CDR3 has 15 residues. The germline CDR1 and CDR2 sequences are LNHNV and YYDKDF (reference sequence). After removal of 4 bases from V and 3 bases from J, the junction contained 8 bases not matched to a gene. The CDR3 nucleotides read TGTGCCACCAGCACCGACAGGGAGCCCAAAGAGACCCAGTACTTC. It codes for CATSTDREPKETQYF.

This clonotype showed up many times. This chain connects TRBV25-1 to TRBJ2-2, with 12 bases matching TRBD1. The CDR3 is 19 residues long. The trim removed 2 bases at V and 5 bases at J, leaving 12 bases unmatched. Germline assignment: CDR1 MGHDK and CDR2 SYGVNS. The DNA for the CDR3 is TGTGCCAGCAGTGAAGGTCCGGGACAGGGGGCACTTGTGACCGGGGAGCTGTTTTTT. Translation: CASSEGPGQGALVTGELFF.

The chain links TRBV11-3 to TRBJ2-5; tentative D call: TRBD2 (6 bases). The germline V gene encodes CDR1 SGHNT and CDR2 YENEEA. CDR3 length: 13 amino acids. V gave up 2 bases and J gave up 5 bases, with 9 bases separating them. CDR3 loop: CASSLQGGETQYF. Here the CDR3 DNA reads TGTGCCAGCAGCTTACAGGGAGGCGAGACCCAGTACTTC.

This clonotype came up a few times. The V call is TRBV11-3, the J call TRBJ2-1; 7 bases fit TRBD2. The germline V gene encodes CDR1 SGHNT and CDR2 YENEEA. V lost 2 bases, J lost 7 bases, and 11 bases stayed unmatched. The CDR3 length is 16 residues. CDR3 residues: CASSLQGRLAGNEQFF. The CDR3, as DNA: TGTGCCAGCAGCTTACAAGGGAGACTAGCTGGAAATGAGCAGTTCTTC.

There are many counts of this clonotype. The CDR3 is CASSDGLAGGPEQFF. The CDR3 DNA reads as TGTGCCAGCAGTGACGGGCTAGCGGGAGGGCCTGAGCAGTTCTTC. The chain uses TRBV6-4 and TRBJ2-1; TRBD2 agrees at 12 bases. Germline lookup yields CDR1 MRHNA and CDR2 SNTAGT. This CDR3 has 15 amino acids. V gave up 2 bases and J gave up 9 bases; unmatched junction bases: 5.

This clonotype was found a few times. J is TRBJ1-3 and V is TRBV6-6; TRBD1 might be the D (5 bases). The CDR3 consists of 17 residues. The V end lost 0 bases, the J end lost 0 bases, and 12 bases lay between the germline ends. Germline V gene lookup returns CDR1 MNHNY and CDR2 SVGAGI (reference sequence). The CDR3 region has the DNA TGTGCCAGCAGTTACTCGTTGTCAGGGCGCTCTGGAAACACCATATATTTT. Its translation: CASSYSLSGRSGNTIYF.

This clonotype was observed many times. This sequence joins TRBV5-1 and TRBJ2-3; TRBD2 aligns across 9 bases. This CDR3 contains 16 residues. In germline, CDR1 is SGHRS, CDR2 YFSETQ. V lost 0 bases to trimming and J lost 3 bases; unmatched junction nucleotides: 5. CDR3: CASSLDGTSFTDTQYF. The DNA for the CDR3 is TGCGCCAGCAGCTTGGACGGGACTAGCTTTACAGATACGCAGTATTTT.

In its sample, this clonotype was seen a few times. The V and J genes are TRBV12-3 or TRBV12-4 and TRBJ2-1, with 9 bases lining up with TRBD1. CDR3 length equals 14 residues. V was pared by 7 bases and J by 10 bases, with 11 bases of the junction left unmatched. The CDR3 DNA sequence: TGTGCCAGCACCGAGGGACAGGGTTTGCACGAGCAGTTCTTC. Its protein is CASTEGQGLHEQFF.

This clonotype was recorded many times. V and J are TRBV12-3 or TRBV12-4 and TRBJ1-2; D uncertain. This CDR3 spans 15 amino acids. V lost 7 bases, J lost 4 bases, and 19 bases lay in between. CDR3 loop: CASTLGSRSVYGYTF. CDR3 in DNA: TGTGCCAGCACCCTGGGGAGCCGCTCAGTCTATGGCTACACCTTC.

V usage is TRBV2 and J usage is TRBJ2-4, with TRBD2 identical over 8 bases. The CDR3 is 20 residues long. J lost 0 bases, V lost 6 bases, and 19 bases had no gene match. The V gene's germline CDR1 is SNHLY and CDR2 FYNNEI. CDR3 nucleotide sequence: TGTGCCAGCAGCGAGACCCTCGGGGGGAGCGGGAGTTTAGCCAAAAACATTCAGTACTTC. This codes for CASSETLGGSGSLAKNIQYF.

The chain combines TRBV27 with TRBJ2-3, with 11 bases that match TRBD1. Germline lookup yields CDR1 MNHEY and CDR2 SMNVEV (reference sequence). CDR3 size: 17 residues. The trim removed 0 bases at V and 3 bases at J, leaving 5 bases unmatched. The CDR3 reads CASSLSPGQGATDTQYF. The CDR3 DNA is TGTGCCAGCAGTTTATCCCCCGGACAGGGGGCTACAGATACGCAGTATTTT.

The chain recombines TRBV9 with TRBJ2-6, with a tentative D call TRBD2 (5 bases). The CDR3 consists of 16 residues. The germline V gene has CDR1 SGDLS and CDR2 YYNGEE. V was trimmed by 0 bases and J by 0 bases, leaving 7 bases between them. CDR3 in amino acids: CASSVGGSSGANVLTF. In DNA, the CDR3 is TGTGCCAGCAGCGTAGGAGGGAGCTCTGGGGCCAACGTCCTGACTTTC.

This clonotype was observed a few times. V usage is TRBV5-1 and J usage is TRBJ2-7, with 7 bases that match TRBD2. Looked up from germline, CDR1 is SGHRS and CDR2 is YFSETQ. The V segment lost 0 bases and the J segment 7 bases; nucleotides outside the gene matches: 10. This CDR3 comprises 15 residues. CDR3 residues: CASSLARAGVGEQYF. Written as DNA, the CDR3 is TGCGCCAGCAGCTTGGCCCGGGCGGGGGTTGGGGAGCAGTACTTC.

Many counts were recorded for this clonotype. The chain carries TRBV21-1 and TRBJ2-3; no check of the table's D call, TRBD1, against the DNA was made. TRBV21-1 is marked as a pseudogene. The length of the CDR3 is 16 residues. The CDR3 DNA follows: TGTGCCACCCTGAATTACAGGGGAACCGGCACAGATACGCAGTATTTT. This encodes CATLNYRGTGTDTQYF.

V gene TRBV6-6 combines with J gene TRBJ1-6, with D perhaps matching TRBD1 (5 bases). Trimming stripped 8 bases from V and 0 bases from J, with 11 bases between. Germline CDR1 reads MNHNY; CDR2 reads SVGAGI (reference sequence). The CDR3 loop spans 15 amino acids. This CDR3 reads CASRDASSYNSPLHF. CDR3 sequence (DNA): TGTGCCAGCCGGGACGCCAGCTCCTATAATTCACCCCTCCACTTT.

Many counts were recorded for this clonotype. CDR3 bases: TGTGCCTGCCTCGGGACTCCTAATGAAAAACTGTTTTTT. Its translation: CACLGTPNEKLFF. The rearrangement uses TRBV30 and TRBJ1-4, with D possibly TRBD1 on 5 matching bases. V dropped 6 bases and J dropped 3 bases, with 11 bases sitting between them. Per germline, CDR1 GTSNPN and CDR2 SVGIG (reference sequence). The CDR3 length is 13 residues.

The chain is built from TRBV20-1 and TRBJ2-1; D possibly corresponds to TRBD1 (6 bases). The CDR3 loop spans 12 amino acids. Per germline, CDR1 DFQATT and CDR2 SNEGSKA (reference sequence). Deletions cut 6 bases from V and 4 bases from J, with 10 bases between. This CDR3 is CSARTEYNEQFF. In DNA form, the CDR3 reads TGCAGTGCCAGGACAGAATACAATGAGCAGTTCTTC.

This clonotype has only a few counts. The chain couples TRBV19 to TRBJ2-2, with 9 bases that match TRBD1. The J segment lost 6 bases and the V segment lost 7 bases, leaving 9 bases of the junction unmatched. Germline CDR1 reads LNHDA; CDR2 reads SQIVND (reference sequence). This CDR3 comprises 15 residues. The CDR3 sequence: CASMVPGQGAGELFF. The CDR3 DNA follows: TGTGCCAGTATGGTTCCGGGACAGGGAGCCGGGGAGCTGTTTTTT.

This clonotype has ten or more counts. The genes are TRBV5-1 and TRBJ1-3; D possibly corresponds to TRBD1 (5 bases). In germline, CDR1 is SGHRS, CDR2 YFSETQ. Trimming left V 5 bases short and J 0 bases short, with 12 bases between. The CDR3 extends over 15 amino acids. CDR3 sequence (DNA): TGCGCCAGCAGTCTGGGACGTGCCTCTGGAAACACCATATATTTT. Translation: CASSLGRASGNTIYF.

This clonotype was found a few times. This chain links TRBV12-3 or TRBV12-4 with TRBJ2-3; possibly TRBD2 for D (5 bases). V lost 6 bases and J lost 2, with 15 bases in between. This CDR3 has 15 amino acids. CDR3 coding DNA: TGTGCCAGCAGCTCCCACCGGGGAAACACAGATACGCAGTATTTT. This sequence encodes CASSSHRGNTDTQYF.

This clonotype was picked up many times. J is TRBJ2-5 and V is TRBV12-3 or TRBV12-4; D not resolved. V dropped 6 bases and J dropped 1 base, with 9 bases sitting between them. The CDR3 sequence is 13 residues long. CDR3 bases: TGTGCCAGCAGGACAACTGTCCAAGAGACCCAGTACTTC. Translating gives CASRTTVQETQYF.

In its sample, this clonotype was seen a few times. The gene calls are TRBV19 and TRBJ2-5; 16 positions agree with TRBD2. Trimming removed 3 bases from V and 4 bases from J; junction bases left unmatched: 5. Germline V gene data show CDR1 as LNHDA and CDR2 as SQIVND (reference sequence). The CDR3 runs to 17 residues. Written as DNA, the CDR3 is TGTGCCAGTAGTATGGGACTAGCGGGAGGGCCGGGAGAGACCCAGTACTTC. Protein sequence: CASSMGLAGGPGETQYF.